This T cell receptor (beta chain) was sequenced for a study of T cell responses to AZD1222 COVID-19 vaccine. Study-level results: Donors were chiefly white British, with a greater number of females, and clonal diversity was perhaps underestimated.

As concerns this clone: Antigen unknown.

J lost 7 bases, V lost 3 bases, and 8 bases had no gene match. This CDR3 region has 16 residues. Per the germline V gene, CDR1 is MNHEY and CDR2 is SMNVEV (reference sequence). The protocol was immunoSEQ multiplex PCR, while the TCRdb copy is restricted to in-frame clones and leaves out a portion. In the table there are approximately 100,000 clones, around 93% of which are singletons. The sequences come from peripheral blood, collected on day 0 of AZD1222 vaccination. The rearrangement links TRBV27 to TRBJ1-5, with 11 bases fitting TRBD1. The origin of this receptor is an adult in good health. CDR3 sequence (DNA): TGTGCCAGCAGTTTCGGCGGGACAGGGGGTAGGCAGCCCCAGCATTTT. Translation: CASSFGGTGGRQPQHF.